This passage covers 19 T cell receptor beta chains from one sample sequenced in a study of shared clonotypes between healthy human individuals. The data were produced by immunoSEQ multiplex PCR, yet TCRdb's version contains in-frame clones alone and is incomplete. Altogether some 2,100,000 clones are present, about 93% being singletons, with the ten largest covering about 1.8%. Naive CD8 populations comprised CD45RO-negative cells positively selected for CCR7, excluding terminally differentiated effector memory CD45RA+ cells. Sequenced sample: naive CD8+ T cells from PBMCs. The receptors derive from a young man in good health. Some clones in this sample may be carry-over from other donors' samples.

The gene calls are TRBV7-8 and TRBJ1-1, with unresolved D. Germline loops: CDR1 SGHVS, CDR2 FQNEAQ. The V end lost 1 base, the J end lost 5 bases, and 5 bases lay between the germline ends. The CDR3 extends over 12 amino acids. The CDR3 DNA reads TGTGCCAGCAGCTTAGAGAAGACTGAAGCTTTCTTT. Amino acids: CASSLEKTEAFF.

About this clone itself: The same CDR3 arises from other DNA sequences in this sample as well. The gene calls are TRBV7-9 and TRBJ1-1; D is unclear. This CDR3 contains 11 residues. Trimming removed 5 bases from V and 5 bases from J, with 6 bases in between. CDR1 SEHNR and CDR2 FQNEAQ come from the germline V gene (reference sequence). The CDR3 region has the DNA TGTGCCAGCAGCCCGGGTACTGAAGCTTTCTTT. The encoded protein is CASSPGTEAFF. The full variable domain, its missing parts supplied by reference TRBV7-9 and TRBJ1-1, is DTGVSQNPRHKITKRGQNVTFRCDPISEHNRLYWYRQTLGQGPEFLTYFQNEAQLEKSRLLSDRFSAERPKGSFSTLEIQRTEQGDSAMYLCASSPGTEAFFGQGTRLTVV.

This chain joins TRBV19 and TRBJ1-1, with D unclear. The V and J ends lost 3 bases and 1 base respectively, with 9 bases between them. Looked up from germline, CDR1 is LNHDA and CDR2 is SQIVND (reference sequence). The CDR3 covers 14 residues. CDR3 in amino acids: CASSMAGSNTEAFF. The CDR3 DNA reads as TGTGCCAGTAGTATGGCAGGATCGAACACTGAAGCTTTCTTT.

This chain links TRBV9 with TRBJ1-1, with D possibly being TRBD1 (5 bases). Germline assignment: CDR1 SGDLS and CDR2 YYNGEE. The CDR3 sequence is 15 residues long. V was pared by 3 bases and J by 4 bases, with 16 bases between. The CDR3 coding sequence is TGTGCCAGCAGCGCCGATCTCTACGGGGGCACTGAAGCTTTCTTT. Its translation: CASSADLYGGTEAFF.

The V gene is TRBV30, the J gene TRBJ2-7; D remains unclear. The CDR3 totals 11 residues. Germline V gene sequence: CDR1 GTSNPN, CDR2 SVGIG (reference sequence). Trimming pared 5 bases from V and 2 bases from J, leaving 7 bases between. The CDR3 protein is CAWGSAYEQYF. The DNA of the CDR3 is TGTGCCTGGGGATCCGCCTACGAGCAGTACTTC.

The chain joins TRBV4-1 to TRBJ2-7, with D perhaps given as TRBD1 or TRBD2 (5 bases each). CDR1 is MGHRA and CDR2 is YSYEKL in the germline V gene. CDR3 length: 17 amino acids. With 1 base removed from V and 0 bases from J, the gap between germline ends came to 16 bases. CDR3 protein: CASSQATGPKSSYEQYF. The CDR3 region has the DNA TGCGCCAGCAGCCAAGCTACGGGACCCAAGAGCTCCTACGAGCAGTACTTC.

Of note for this clone: Other DNA sequences within the sample encode an identical CDR3. This chain links TRBV27 with TRBJ2-5; TRBD1 matches 8 bases. CDR1 and CDR2 (germline): MNHEY, SMNVEV (reference sequence). The length of the CDR3 is 14 residues. The V gene end was trimmed by 5 bases and the J gene end by 5 bases; junction bases not matched to a gene: 7. The chain's CDR3 is CASSQGASMETQYF. The CDR3 DNA is TGTGCCAGCAGTCAGGGGGCTTCGATGGAGACCCAGTACTTC.

The V and J genes are TRBV7-8 and TRBJ1-5, with a tentative D call TRBD1 (5 bases). This CDR3 comprises 17 residues. The V gene's germline CDR1 is SGHVS and CDR2 FQNEAQ. V shed 6 bases and J shed 2 bases, with 20 bases lying between them. CDR3 sequence reads: CASRSETGEHGNQPQHF. CDR3 bases: TGTGCCAGCAGATCTGAAACGGGGGAACATGGCAATCAGCCCCAGCATTTT.

The genes are TRBV28 and TRBJ2-7, with D hard to call. Trimming removed 3 bases from V and 2 bases from J, with 11 bases in between. The CDR3 spans 14 residues. The germline V gene has CDR1 MDHEN and CDR2 SYDVKM. The CDR3 loop reads CASSFQGIPYEQYF. Here the CDR3 DNA reads TGTGCCAGCAGTTTTCAAGGAATACCCTACGAGCAGTACTTC.

This clone appeared once. V usage is TRBV19 and J usage is TRBJ2-2; 7 positions agree with TRBD2. Germline lookup yields CDR1 LNHDA and CDR2 SQIVND (reference sequence). The CDR3 runs to 16 residues. The junction had 4 bases not matched to a gene; V was cut back by 2 bases and J by 1 base. In nucleotides, the CDR3 is TGTGCCAGTAGTATATTGCGGGAGAGGAACACCGGGGAGCTGTTTTTT. Protein: CASSILRERNTGELFF.

V and J are TRBV4-3 and TRBJ1-4; no reliable D call. This CDR3 is built from 15 residues. Deletions cut 3 bases from V and 8 bases from J, with 16 bases between. Germline V gene sequence: CDR1 LGHNA, CDR2 YSLEER. The CDR3 nucleotides read TGCGCCAGCAGCCAGACCCAGGCGTCCCGGGAAAAACTGTTTTTT. It codes for CASSQTQASREKLFF.

The chain uses TRBV20-1 and TRBJ1-2, with TRBD1 as a possible D gene (5 bases). The V gene lost 5 bases and the J gene lost 8 bases, with 9 bases spanning the gap. CDR3 size: 10 residues. Germline V CDR1 and CDR2: DFQATT, SNEGSKA (reference sequence). This chain's CDR3 is CSARTLGYTF. The DNA of the CDR3 is TGCAGTGCTCGGACACTCGGCTACACCTTC.

The chain combines TRBV2 with TRBJ2-1; 8 bases map to TRBD2. The V segment lost 6 bases and the J segment 16 bases; nucleotides outside the gene matches: 11. CDR1 SNHLY and CDR2 FYNNEI come from the germline V gene. CDR3 length: 12 residues. The CDR3: CASSAGTSLRFF. The CDR3 region has the DNA TGTGCCAGCAGCGCCGGGACTAGTTTACGATTCTTC.

The rearrangement links TRBV4-3 to TRBJ1-1; possibly TRBD1 for D (5 bases). The CDR3 covers 15 residues. The germline V gene encodes CDR1 LGHNA and CDR2 YSLEER. V shed 2 bases and J shed 3 bases, with 13 bases lying between them. The CDR3 DNA sequence: TGCGCCAGCAGCCAATCCCCGGGAGGGGACACTGAAGCTTTCTTT. It specifies CASSQSPGGDTEAFF.

The chain uses TRBV20-1 and TRBJ1-2; D gene ambiguous. The CDR3 is made up of 11 amino acids. Germline CDR1 DFQATT, CDR2 SNEGSKA (reference sequence). V was cut by 1 base and J by 7 bases, with 7 bases left in between. CDR3 sequence: CSARGLLGYTF. The CDR3 DNA reads TGCAGTGCTAGAGGGCTCCTTGGCTACACCTTC.

The V gene is TRBV15, the J gene TRBJ2-3; 10 bases match TRBD2. Germline V gives CDR1 LNHNV, CDR2 YYDKDF (reference sequence). Trimming at V came to 0 bases and at J to 1 base, leaving 1 base not matched to a gene. The CDR3 runs to 16 residues. CDR3 nucleotide sequence: TGTGCCACCAGCAGAGAAACTAGCGGGGGCACAGATACGCAGTATTTT. It is translated as CATSRETSGGTDTQYF.

This chain joins TRBV7-9 and TRBJ2-1, with 8 nucleotides matching TRBD1. Germline-derived CDR1 and CDR2 are SEHNR and FQNEAQ (reference sequence). V was clipped by 7 bases and J by 7 bases; unmatched bases: 12. There are 15 residues in the CDR3. DNA of the CDR3: TGTGCCAGCATCGAGGGGACAGGTGGCCGAAATGAGCAGTTCTTC. Translating it yields CASIEGTGGRNEQFF.

A note on this clone: The sample has other DNA sequences that encode this CDR3 too. The rearrangement links TRBV27 to TRBJ1-5, with D unresolved. The CDR3 spans 13 residues. The V end lost 3 bases, the J end lost 4 bases, and 7 bases lay between the germline ends. The germline V gene has CDR1 MNHEY and CDR2 SMNVEV (reference sequence). CDR3 nucleotide sequence: TGTGCCAGCAGTTTGTCGGCTAATCAGCCCCAGCATTTT. This translates into CASSLSANQPQHF.

This clone was observed a few times. The chain uses TRBV5-6 and TRBJ1-1, with D hard to call. In germline, CDR1 is SGHDT, CDR2 YYEEEE. Trimming took 0 bases from V and 7 from J, leaving 10 bases between them. The CDR3 is made up of 13 amino acids. The CDR3: CASSLGEGIEAFF. In nucleotides, the CDR3 is TGTGCCAGCAGCTTGGGAGAAGGGATTGAAGCTTTCTTT.